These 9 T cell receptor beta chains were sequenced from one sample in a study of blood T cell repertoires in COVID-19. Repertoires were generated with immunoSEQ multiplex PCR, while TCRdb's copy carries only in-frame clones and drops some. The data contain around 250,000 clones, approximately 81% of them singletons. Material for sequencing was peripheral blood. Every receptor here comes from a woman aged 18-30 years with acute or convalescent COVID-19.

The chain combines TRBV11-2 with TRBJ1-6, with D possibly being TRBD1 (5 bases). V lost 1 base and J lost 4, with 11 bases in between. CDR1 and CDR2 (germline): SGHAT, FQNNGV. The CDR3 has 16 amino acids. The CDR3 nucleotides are TGTGCCAGCAGCTTAGGGGTAGGGGCATATAATTCACCCCTCCACTTT. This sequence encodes CASSLGVGAYNSPLHF.

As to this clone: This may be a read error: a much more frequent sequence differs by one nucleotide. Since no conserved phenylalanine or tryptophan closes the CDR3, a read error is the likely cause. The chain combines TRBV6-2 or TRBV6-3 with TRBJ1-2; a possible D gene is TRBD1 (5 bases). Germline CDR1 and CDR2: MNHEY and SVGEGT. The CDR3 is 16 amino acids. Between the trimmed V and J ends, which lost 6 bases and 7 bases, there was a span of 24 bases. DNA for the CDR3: TGTGCCAGCAGCCCCGGGACTCGAATTAGACCGCGTGGCTACACCCTC. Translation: CASSPGTRIRPRGYTL.

Written as DNA, the CDR3 is TGTGCCAGCAGTTACAGTTACAGGAGAAGCTCCTATAATTCACCCCTCCACTTT. It is translated as CASSYSYRRSSYNSPLHF. J is TRBJ1-6 and V is TRBV6-2 or TRBV6-3; the D gene is possibly TRBD1 (5 bases). The V end was cut by 2 bases, the J end by 0 bases, with 14 bases between. The CDR3 runs 18 residues. Germline V gene data show CDR1 as MNHEY and CDR2 as SVGEGT.

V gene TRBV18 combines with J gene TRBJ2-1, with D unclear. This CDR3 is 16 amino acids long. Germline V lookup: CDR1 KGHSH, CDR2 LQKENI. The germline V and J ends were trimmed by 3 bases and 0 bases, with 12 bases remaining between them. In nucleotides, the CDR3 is TGTGCCAGCTCACCGTCCGCCCATAGCTCCTACAATGAGCAGTTCTTC. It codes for CASSPSAHSSYNEQFF.

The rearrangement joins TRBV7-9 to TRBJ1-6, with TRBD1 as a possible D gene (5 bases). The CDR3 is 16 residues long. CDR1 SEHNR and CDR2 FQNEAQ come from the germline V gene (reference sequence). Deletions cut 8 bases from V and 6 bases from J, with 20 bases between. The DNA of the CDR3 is TGTGCCAGCGGTGGGATGGGGCCTCCCCTTAATTCACCCCTCCACTTT. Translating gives CASGGMGPPLNSPLHF.

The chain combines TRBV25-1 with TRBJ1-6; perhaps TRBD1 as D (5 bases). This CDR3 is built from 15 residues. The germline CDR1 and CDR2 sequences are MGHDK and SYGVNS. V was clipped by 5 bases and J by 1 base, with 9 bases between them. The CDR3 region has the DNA TGTGCCAGCAGTCCCCCAGGGTCCTATAATTCACCCCTCCACTTT. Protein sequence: CASSPPGSYNSPLHF.

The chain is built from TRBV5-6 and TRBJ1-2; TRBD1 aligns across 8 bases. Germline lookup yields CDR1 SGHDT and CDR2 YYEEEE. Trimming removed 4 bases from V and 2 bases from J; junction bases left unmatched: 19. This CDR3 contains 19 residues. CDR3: CASSQTADRVSYLNYGYTF. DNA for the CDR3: TGTGCCAGCAGCCAGACGGCGGACAGGGTGTCATATTTGAACTATGGCTACACCTTC.

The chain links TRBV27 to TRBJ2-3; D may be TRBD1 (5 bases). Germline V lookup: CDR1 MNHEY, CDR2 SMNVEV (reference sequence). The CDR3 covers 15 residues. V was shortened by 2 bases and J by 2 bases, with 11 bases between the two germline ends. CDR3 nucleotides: TGTGCCAGCAGTTTACTGGTAGGGGCCACAGATACGCAGTATTTT. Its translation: CASSLLVGATDTQYF.

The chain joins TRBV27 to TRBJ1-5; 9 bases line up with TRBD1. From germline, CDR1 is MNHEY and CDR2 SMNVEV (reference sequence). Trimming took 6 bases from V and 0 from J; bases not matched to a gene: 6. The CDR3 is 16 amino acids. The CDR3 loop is CASSPTGGHSNQPQHF. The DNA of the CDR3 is TGTGCCAGCAGCCCTACAGGGGGCCATAGCAATCAGCCCCAGCATTTT.